The 22 T cell receptor beta chains presented below share a single source sample, sequenced in a study of vaccination and CD4 T cells after COVID-19 (dated by TCRdb to 2021 to 2024). Interpreted using the paper, the time point label stands for: late sampling 161 to 241 days after vaccination in three convalescent patients. Preparation of the library involved PCR. Sequencing used an Illumina iSeq 100. The public sequencing data were trimmed at Q25 with fastp and processed into clonotypes with MiXCR by TCRdb, which kept only in-frame beta chains. Each record represents a unique CDR3 protein, reported with the most common genes and DNA among its rows. This sample lists about 40,000 distinct CDR3 sequences; under 45% were detected once. The ten largest clones capture roughly 6.2% of the sample. The sample here was CD4+ T cells from blood, taken about 7 months after SARS-CoV-2 vaccination. These receptors all come from a human donor who had recovered from COVID-19.

This clonotype appeared a few times. The V call is TRBV6-5, the J call TRBJ2-5; 10 bases align to TRBD2. The CDR3 loop spans 16 amino acids. Trimming at V came to 0 bases and at J to 7 bases, leaving 8 bases not matched to a gene. Germline values: CDR1 MNHEY, CDR2 SVGAGI. For the CDR3, the DNA is TGTGCCAGCAGTTACTCCCCTAGCGGGAGTTCTGGGACCCAGTACTTC. Its protein product is CASSYSPSGSSGTQYF.

This clonotype was recorded a few times. This chain links TRBV2 with TRBJ1-1; maybe TRBD1 (5 bases). V shed 7 bases and J shed 2 bases, with 8 bases lying between them. This CDR3 has 12 amino acids. Germline V lookup: CDR1 SNHLY, CDR2 FYNNEI. The CDR3 sequence is CASIQGNTEAFF. The CDR3 bases are TGTGCCAGCATCCAGGGAAACACTGAAGCTTTCTTT.

There are a few counts of this clonotype. The chain is built from TRBV20-1 and TRBJ2-3; D could derive from TRBD1 or TRBD2 (5 bases each). The CDR3 is 13 residues long. Germline CDR1 reads DFQATT; CDR2 reads SNEGSKA (reference sequence). CDR3 DNA: TGCAGCCTATTTGGGGGACGCACAGATACGCAGTATTTT. This sequence encodes CSLFGGRTDTQYF.

This clonotype was counted only a few times. The chain combines TRBV20-1 with TRBJ2-3; the D gene could be TRBD1 or TRBD2 (5 bases each). The germline CDR1 and CDR2 sequences are DFQATT and SNEGSKA (reference sequence). The ends were cut back, 0 bases at V and 6 bases at J, with 13 bases in the middle. This CDR3 comprises 14 residues. This CDR3 reads CSARDGASMDTQYF. The CDR3 coding sequence is TGCAGTGCTAGAGATGGGGCTAGCATGGATACGCAGTATTTT.

This clonotype was recorded a few times. This chain links TRBV28 with TRBJ2-1, with TRBD2 as a possible D gene (5 bases). The CDR3 covers 14 residues. The V and J ends lost 8 bases and 7 bases respectively, with 18 bases between them. Germline CDR1 MDHEN, CDR2 SYDVKM. The CDR3 DNA is TGTGCCAGCGGACTGACGGGGATATCAAATGAGCAGTTCTTC. The encoded protein is CASGLTGISNEQFF.

This rearrangement joins TRBV20-1 to TRBJ2-5, with D unclear. This CDR3 is built from 14 residues. CDR1 is DFQATT and CDR2 is SNEGSKA in the germline V gene (reference sequence). V lost 2 bases and J 9 bases, leaving 19 bases between the germline ends. The CDR3, as DNA: TGCAGTGCTAGAAACTCCTTCCTGGGGATGGCCCAGTACTTC. The encoded protein is CSARNSFLGMAQYF.

The chain carries TRBV20-1 and TRBJ2-1, with D tentatively TRBD1 (5 bases). The CDR3 covers 13 residues. V was trimmed by 3 bases and J by 4 bases, leaving 10 bases between them. The germline CDR1 and CDR2 sequences are DFQATT and SNEGSKA (reference sequence). CDR3 in amino acids: CSARSNRYNEQFF. The CDR3 coding sequence is TGCAGTGCTAGGTCAAACAGGTACAATGAGCAGTTCTTC.

The V call is TRBV9, the J call TRBJ2-3, with a possible D match to TRBD2 (5 bases). This CDR3 contains 15 residues. Trimming left V 0 bases short and J 7 bases short, with 15 bases between. Germline values: CDR1 SGDLS, CDR2 YYNGEE. CDR3 sequence (DNA): TGTGCCAGCAGCGTAGGGACCAAACGGGGAAATACGCAGTATTTT. It specifies CASSVGTKRGNTQYF.

The V gene is TRBV5-1, the J gene TRBJ2-7; TRBD1 matches at 7 bases. J lost 2 bases, V lost 5 bases, and 13 bases had no gene match. This CDR3 has 16 amino acids. Germline V gives CDR1 SGHRS, CDR2 YFSETQ. The CDR3 here is CASRLRAQGSPYEQYF. In nucleotides, the CDR3 is TGCGCCAGCAGATTGAGGGCACAGGGGTCTCCCTACGAGCAGTACTTC.

V and J are TRBV6-5 and TRBJ2-2; 8 nucleotides agree with TRBD1. The germline V gene encodes CDR1 MNHEY and CDR2 SVGAGI. The V gene end was trimmed by 8 bases and the J gene end by 5 bases; junction bases not matched to a gene: 7. The CDR3 has 14 residues. The CDR3 DNA follows: TGTGCCAGCGGTTGGACAGGGCGGACCGGGGAGCTGTTTTTT. As protein: CASGWTGRTGELFF.

V and J are TRBV20-1 and TRBJ2-2; TRBD1 matches at 8 bases. The trim removed 4 bases at V and 6 bases at J, leaving 7 bases unmatched. Germline values: CDR1 DFQATT, CDR2 SNEGSKA (reference sequence). This CDR3 has 14 residues. The CDR3, as DNA: TGCAGTGCTACGGACAGGGAAGAACCCGGGGAGCTGTTTTTT. Residues: CSATDREEPGELFF.

V gene TRBV12-3 or TRBV12-4 combines with J gene TRBJ2-5, with TRBD2 matching over 7 bases. CDR3 size: 14 residues. The junction had 11 bases not matched to a gene; V was cut back by 6 bases and J by 7 bases. The CDR3 loop reads CASSLTATGGTQYF. For the CDR3, the DNA is TGTGCCAGCAGCCTAACGGCCACGGGGGGGACCCAGTACTTC.

The chain couples TRBV7-2 to TRBJ2-5; 8 nucleotides align to TRBD1. The CDR3 contains 14 residues. V was pared by 5 bases and J by 5 bases, with 7 bases of the junction left unmatched. In germline, CDR1 is SGHTA, CDR2 FQGNSA. This chain's CDR3 is CASSVGQGSETQYF. The CDR3 DNA sequence: TGTGCCAGCAGCGTCGGACAGGGATCGGAGACCCAGTACTTC.

This clonotype appeared a few times. CDR3 nucleotide sequence: TGTGCCAGCAGCTCGGGACTAGCGGGAGGGCCGGAGACCCAGTACTTC. It specifies CASSSGLAGGPETQYF. The chain recombines TRBV11-3 with TRBJ2-5; 16 bases agree with TRBD2. Per the germline V gene, CDR1 is SGHNT and CDR2 is YENEEA. CDR3 size: 16 residues. The trim removed 4 bases at V and 5 bases at J, leaving 4 bases unmatched.

The rearrangement links TRBV7-8 to TRBJ1-5; the D is unclear. This CDR3 has 15 amino acids. Deletions cut 2 bases from V and 3 bases from J, with 11 bases between. The germline gives CDR1 SGHVS, CDR2 FQNEAQ. CDR3 sequence reads: CASSLFTDLNQPQHF. Here the CDR3 DNA reads TGTGCCAGCAGCTTATTTACGGACCTCAATCAGCCCCAGCATTTT.

The chain carries TRBV7-2 and TRBJ2-5, with TRBD2 identical over 7 bases. The CDR3 sequence is 14 residues long. The V and J ends lost 5 bases and 2 bases, in that order; junction bases with no gene match: 5. Germline V gives CDR1 SGHTA, CDR2 FQGNSA. CDR3 residues: CASSPGLVQETQYF. The CDR3 DNA sequence: TGTGCCAGCAGCCCAGGACTAGTTCAAGAGACCCAGTACTTC.

This clonotype turned up a few times. The chain is built from TRBV6-2 or TRBV6-3 and TRBJ2-7; 7 bases are shared with TRBD2. Germline trimming cut 6 bases from V and 0 bases from J; bases unmatched to any gene: 8. CDR1 and CDR2 (germline): MNHEY, SVGEGT. This CDR3 is built from 15 residues. CDR3 bases: TGTGCCAGCAGGCGAATTAGCGGGCTCTCCTACGAGCAGTACTTC. Its translation: CASRRISGLSYEQYF.

The chain joins TRBV2 to TRBJ1-5; D may be TRBD1 (5 bases). CDR3 length: 15 amino acids. The V end lost 1 base, the J end lost 6 bases, and 13 bases lay between the germline ends. Germline lookup yields CDR1 SNHLY and CDR2 FYNNEI. The CDR3 sequence is CASSEVLGTGQPQHF. The CDR3 DNA follows: TGTGCCAGCAGTGAAGTGTTGGGGACGGGTCAGCCCCAGCATTTT. Full variable domain (remainder filled in from reference TRBV2 and TRBJ1-5): EPEVTQTPSHQVTQMGQEVILRCVPISNHLYFYWYRQILGQKVEFLVSFYNNEISEKSEIFDDQFSVERPDGSNFTLKIRSTKLEDSAMYFCASSEVLGTGQPQHFGDGTRLSIL.

The CDR3 reads CAISEDRSNQPQHF. As DNA, the CDR3 is TGTGCCATCAGTGAGGACAGGAGTAATCAGCCCCAGCATTTT. The chain is built from TRBV10-3 and TRBJ1-5; perhaps TRBD1 as D (6 bases). With 2 bases removed from V and 4 bases from J, the gap between germline ends came to 9 bases. The germline V gene encodes CDR1 ENHRY and CDR2 SYGVKD. This CDR3 is built from 14 residues.

The chain employs TRBV15 and TRBJ1-1; tentative D call: TRBD1 (6 bases). Germline CDR1 reads LNHNV; CDR2 reads YYDKDF (reference sequence). The V end was cut by 5 bases, the J end by 2 bases, with 18 bases between. This CDR3 comprises 16 residues. The DNA of the CDR3 is TGTGCCACCAGCTCCACGGAGGGGGGCGGAAACACTGAAGCTTTCTTT. This encodes CATSSTEGGGNTEAFF.

The chain combines TRBV7-2 with TRBJ1-5; TRBD1 might be the D (6 bases). Between the trimmed V and J ends, which lost 1 base and 6 bases, there was a span of 13 bases. CDR3 length: 15 residues. Germline V CDR1 and CDR2: SGHTA, FQGNSA. CDR3 nucleotide sequence: TGTGCCAGCAGCTTAGGGCCAGGGGCGGGTCAGCCCCAGCATTTT. Translation gives CASSLGPGAGQPQHF.

This chain links TRBV20-1 with TRBJ1-2; D ambiguous. This CDR3 has 14 residues. Trimming left V 1 base short and J 8 bases short, with 17 bases between. CDR1 DFQATT and CDR2 SNEGSKA come from the germline V gene (reference sequence). This chain's CDR3 is CSARVMGFLGGYTF. The CDR3 DNA sequence: TGCAGTGCTAGAGTGATGGGATTTCTTGGCGGCTACACCTTC.